The rows below give T cell receptor beta chains drawn from one sample of a study of T-cell reconstitution after alpha-beta-depleted transplantation in children. TCRdb processed the PCR reads anew with MiXCR; each CDR3 protein has one entry. The data show 200,000 to 300,000 distinct CDR3 sequences, around 25% seen once. The sample in question was PBMCs, obtained before TCRalphabeta/CD19-depleted stem cell transplant. The receptors were gathered from a girl aged 2 to 10 with Fanconi anemia, due to receive a stem cell transplant. Both conserved end residues are part of each CDR3. The D gene is left open where the match is weak. Size is omitted from some rows. Given values are once, few, many or a class for expanded clones.

J,D,size,V,CDR3,DNA
TRBJ2-7,TRBD2,NA,TRBV5-1,CASSLETSGSLATYEQYF,TGCGCCAGCAGCTTGGAGACTAGCGGGAGTTTGGCCACCTACGAGCAGTACTTC
TRBJ2-7,NA,few,TRBV2,CASSVLGRQYF,TGTGCCAGCAGTGTTTTGGGGAGACAGTACTTC
TRBJ2-2,TRBD2,NA,TRBV19,CASSTYSGAGELFF,TGTGCCAGTAGTACCTATAGCGGGGCCGGGGAGCTGTTTTTT
TRBJ2-5,NA,NA,TRBV5-1,CASSLVSSGPGETQYF,TGCGCCAGCAGCTTGGTGTCGAGCGGTCCCGGAGAGACCCAGTACTTC
TRBJ2-5,TRBD2,many,TRBV20-1,CSAGTSGETQYF,TGCAGTGCGGGGACTAGCGGGGAGACCCAGTACTTC
TRBJ2-5,NA,NA,TRBV2,CASSEALRIRVQETQYF,TGTGCCAGCAGTGAAGCGCTTCGAATCAGGGTTCAAGAGACCCAGTACTTC
TRBJ2-4,NA,many,TRBV20-1,CSASRVENIQYF,TGCAGTGCTAGCAGGGTGGAAAACATTCAGTACTTC
TRBJ2-7,TRBD2,NA,TRBV4-2,CASSRETGLAGAYEQYF,TGTGCCAGCAGCCGCGAGACAGGACTAGCGGGAGCCTACGAGCAGTACTTC
TRBJ1-2,TRBD1,few,TRBV2,CASSVTGNYGYTF,TGTGCCAGCAGTGTGACAGGGAACTATGGCTACACCTTC
TRBJ2-5,TRBD1,NA,TRBV3-1,CASSQDLSGGGTQYF,TGTGCCAGCAGCCAAGATCTTTCAGGGGGCGGGACCCAGTACTTC
TRBJ2-7,NA,NA,TRBV7-2,CASSLELAKDEQYF,TGTGCCAGCAGCTTAGAGCTAGCGAAAGACGAGCAGTACTTC